The next 18 T cell receptor beta chains were all read from a single sample in a study of shared clonotypes between healthy human individuals. Method: immunoSEQ multiplex PCR; TCRdb's copy keeps in-frame clones and lacks some. Of about 1.5 million clones listed, roughly 98% are singletons. Sequencing was carried out using naive CD4+ T cells sorted from blood. Described subset: CD45RA+ positively selected. The source of these receptors is a man in his thirties or forties in good health.

This clone appeared once. This sequence joins TRBV28 and TRBJ2-3; D perhaps matches TRBD2 (5 bases). V was pared by 4 bases and J by 6 bases, with 8 bases between. CDR1 and CDR2 (germline): MDHEN, SYDVKM. The CDR3 has 12 residues. The CDR3 DNA reads TGTGCCAGCAGTTACGGCGGGGATACGCAGTATTTT. As protein: CASSYGGDTQYF.

The chain combines TRBV9 with TRBJ2-1; D is perhaps TRBD2 (5 bases). The CDR3 length is 13 residues. The V gene lost 3 bases and the J gene lost 7 bases, with 11 bases spanning the gap. Germline loops: CDR1 SGDLS, CDR2 YYNGEE. For the CDR3, the DNA is TGTGCCAGCAGCGGGAGGCCCGATAATGAGCAGTTCTTC. It codes for CASSGRPDNEQFF.

This clone has a single count. J is TRBJ2-7 and V is TRBV2; the D is unclear. The CDR3 loop spans 14 amino acids. CDR1 and CDR2 from the germline V gene are SNHLY and FYNNEI. V was cut by 3 bases and J by 6 bases, with 15 bases left in between. CDR3 region: CASSDYSVKGEQYF. Here the CDR3 DNA reads TGTGCCAGCAGTGATTACAGCGTTAAAGGCGAGCAGTACTTC.

The J gene is TRBJ1-5, the V gene TRBV7-9, with no clear D. Germline CDR1 reads SEHNR; CDR2 reads FQNEAQ (reference sequence). V lost 4 bases to trimming and J lost 7 bases, with 11 bases between them. The CDR3 length is 13 residues. The CDR3 reads CASSSEVGQPQHF. The CDR3 DNA reads as TGTGCCAGCAGCTCGGAGGTGGGGCAGCCCCAGCATTTT.

CDR3 DNA: TGTGCCAGCAGCCAGGGGACCTCTTACGAGCAGTACTTC. Translation: CASSQGTSYEQYF. The chain uses TRBV7-9 and TRBJ2-7; the D gene is possibly TRBD1 (6 bases). The CDR3 spans 13 residues. Trimming took 5 bases from V and 4 from J, leaving 12 bases between them. Germline V gene data show CDR1 as SEHNR and CDR2 as FQNEAQ (reference sequence).

The V call is TRBV10-3, the J call TRBJ1-5; 7 bases agree with TRBD1. The V and J ends lost 5 bases and 7 bases, in that order; junction bases with no gene match: 11. The CDR3 extends over 15 amino acids. CDR1 is ENHRY and CDR2 is SYGVKD in the germline V gene. CDR3 nucleotides: TGTGCCATCAGTCCAACCACAGGGGTTGACCAGCCCCAGCATTTT. The encoded protein is CAISPTTGVDQPQHF.

This rearrangement joins TRBV18 to TRBJ1-1; D unclear. Looked up from germline, CDR1 is KGHSH and CDR2 is LQKENI. V was shortened by 2 bases and J by 5 bases, with 12 bases between the two germline ends. The CDR3 spans 14 residues. The chain's CDR3 is CASSPGQAVTEAFF. CDR3 DNA sequence: TGTGCCAGCTCACCAGGCCAGGCGGTGACTGAAGCTTTCTTT.

This sequence joins TRBV19 and TRBJ2-2; 7 bases are a match to TRBD1. With 8 bases clipped from V and 5 bases from J, the junction kept 14 bases outside the gene matches. This CDR3 has 16 amino acids. Germline values: CDR1 LNHDA, CDR2 SQIVND (reference sequence). CDR3 nucleotides: TGTGCCAGTCGTCGACCTCGACAGGGAAGAACCGGGGAGCTGTTTTTT. It specifies CASRRPRQGRTGELFF.

This chain joins TRBV7-2 and TRBJ2-3; 7 positions match TRBD2. The CDR3 totals 16 residues. Germline V lookup: CDR1 SGHTA, CDR2 FQGNSA. V lost 6 bases and J lost 2; bases outside the gene matches: 11. In DNA form, the CDR3 reads TGTGCCAGCAGACTTAAGGGAGGGGCGCTCACAGATACGCAGTATTTT. This codes for CASRLKGGALTDTQYF.

The chain uses TRBV28 and TRBJ1-5; 7 positions match TRBD1. The CDR3 is 15 residues long. Germline V gene lookup returns CDR1 MDHEN and CDR2 SYDVKM. J lost 1 base, V lost 6 bases, and 6 bases had no gene match. The CDR3 loop is CASSPGQLSNQPQHF. CDR3 nucleotide sequence: TGTGCCAGCAGCCCGGGACAGCTGAGCAATCAGCCCCAGCATTTT.

V usage is TRBV4-3 and J usage is TRBJ1-2; D unclear. Trimming removed 0 bases at V and 1 base at J, with 6 bases between. The germline V gene encodes CDR1 LGHNA and CDR2 YSLEER. The length of the CDR3 is 14 residues. CDR3 region: CASSQEADNYGYTF. CDR3 sequence (DNA): TGCGCCAGCAGCCAAGAAGCGGATAACTATGGCTACACCTTC.

The chain carries TRBV9 and TRBJ1-5; D is perhaps TRBD1 (5 bases). There are 15 residues in the CDR3. CDR1 and CDR2 (germline): SGDLS, YYNGEE. Trimming removed 3 bases at V and 1 base at J, with 11 bases between. CDR3 in DNA: TGTGCCAGCAGCGGAGGTCAGGGAAGCAATCAGCCCCAGCATTTT. Residues: CASSGGQGSNQPQHF.

The chain employs TRBV27 and TRBJ2-7, with 16 bases identical to TRBD2. In germline, CDR1 is MNHEY, CDR2 SMNVEV (reference sequence). This CDR3 region has 18 residues. V shed 5 bases, J shed 3 bases, and the junction held 10 bases outside the gene matches. This CDR3 reads CASSATGTSGRGGYEQYF. Written as DNA, the CDR3 is TGTGCCAGCAGTGCAACCGGGACTAGCGGGAGGGGCGGCTACGAGCAGTACTTC.

The chain recombines TRBV5-1 with TRBJ2-2, with TRBD1 matching 7 bases. The CDR3 is 15 amino acids. With V trimmed by 7 bases and J by 2 bases, 8 bases remained unmatched. In germline, CDR1 is SGHRS, CDR2 YFSETQ. The CDR3, as DNA: TGCGCCAGCCAAACAGGGGATCTCAACACCGGGGAGCTGTTTTTT. Protein: CASQTGDLNTGELFF.

The rearrangement joins TRBV11-2 to TRBJ2-7; 7 nucleotides match TRBD2. Per the germline V gene, CDR1 is SGHAT and CDR2 is FQNNGV. V shed 4 bases and J 3 bases; nucleotides not matched to a gene: 9. The CDR3 loop spans 15 amino acids. The CDR3 reads CASSSFSGLIYEQYF. The DNA of the CDR3 is TGTGCCAGCAGCTCGTTTAGCGGGCTAATCTACGAGCAGTACTTC.

The CDR3 reads CASSSPGRVYNEQFF. CDR3 bases: TGTGCCAGCAGCTCCCCTGGGAGGGTCTACAATGAGCAGTTCTTC. The chain links TRBV7-9 to TRBJ2-1; TRBD2 agrees at 7 bases. Germline V CDR1 and CDR2: SEHNR, FQNEAQ (reference sequence). There are 15 residues in the CDR3. The junction had 6 bases not matched to a gene; V was cut back by 4 bases and J by 3 bases.

The chain is built from TRBV5-4 and TRBJ2-1; 13 bases line up with TRBD2. The trim removed 4 bases at V and 0 bases at J, leaving 13 bases unmatched. Germline V gives CDR1 SGHNT, CDR2 YYREEE (reference sequence). The length of the CDR3 is 20 residues. CDR3 region: CASSPPWTSGGNSSYNEQFF. The CDR3 DNA reads as TGTGCCAGCAGCCCGCCCTGGACTAGCGGGGGAAACAGCTCCTACAATGAGCAGTTCTTC.

The chain is built from TRBV18 and TRBJ2-5; D ambiguous. Germline V gives CDR1 KGHSH, CDR2 LQKENI. The CDR3 totals 15 residues. Trimming removed 0 bases at V and 3 bases at J, with 11 bases between. The CDR3 sequence is CASSPPGRSEETQYF. In nucleotides, the CDR3 is TGTGCCAGCTCACCACCGGGCAGGTCCGAAGAGACCCAGTACTTC. Looking up the rest from reference TRBV18 and TRBJ2-5 gives the full variable domain: NAGVMQNPRHLVRRRGQEARLRCSPMKGHSHVYWYRQLPEEGLKFMVYLQKENIIDESGMPKERFSAEFPKEGPSILRIQQVVRGDSAAYFCASSPPGRSEETQYFGPGTRLLVL.